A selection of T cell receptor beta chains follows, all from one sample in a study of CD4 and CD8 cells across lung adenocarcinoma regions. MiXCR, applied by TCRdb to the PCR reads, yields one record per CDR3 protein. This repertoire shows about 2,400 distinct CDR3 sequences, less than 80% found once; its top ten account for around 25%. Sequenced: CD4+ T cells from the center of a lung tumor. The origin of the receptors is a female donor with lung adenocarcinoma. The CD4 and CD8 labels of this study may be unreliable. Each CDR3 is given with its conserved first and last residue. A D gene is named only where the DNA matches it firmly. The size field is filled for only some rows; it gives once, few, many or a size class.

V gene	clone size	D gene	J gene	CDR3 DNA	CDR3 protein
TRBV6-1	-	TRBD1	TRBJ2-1	TGTGCCAGCAGTGAGGGGACAGGGGGATATGAGCAGTTCTTC	CASSEGTGGYEQFF
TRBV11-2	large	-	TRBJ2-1	TGTGCCAGCAGCTTTGGCGAAAACAATGAGCAGTTCTTC	CASSFGENNEQFF
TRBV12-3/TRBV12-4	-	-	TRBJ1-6	TGTGCCAGCAGTTTAGCAGGGGGTACTTCACCCCTCCACTTT	CASSLAGGTSPLHF
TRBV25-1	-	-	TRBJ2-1	TGTGCCAGCAGTACGGACACTACCTCCTACAATGAGCAGTTCTTC	CASSTDTTSYNEQFF
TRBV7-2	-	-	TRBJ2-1	TGTGCCAGCAGTTTCGAATGGGTGTACAATGAGCAGTTCTTC	CASSFEWVYNEQFF
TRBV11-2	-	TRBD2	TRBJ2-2	TGTGCCAGCAAAGTAGCGGGAGATGAGCTGTTTTTT	CASKVAGDELFF
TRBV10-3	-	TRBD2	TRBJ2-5	TGTGCAGGGACTAGCGGGAGTCTTGCTGAGACCCAGTACTTC	CAGTSGSLAETQYF
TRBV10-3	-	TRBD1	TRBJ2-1	TGTGCCATCGGTAAACAGGGGGTTACCAACAATGAGCAGTTCTTT	CAIGKQGVTNNEQFF
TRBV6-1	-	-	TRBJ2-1	TGTGCCAGCAGGACGCAGGGGCGGAATGAGCAGTTCTTC	CASRTQGRNEQFF
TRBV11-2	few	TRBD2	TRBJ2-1	TGTGCCAGCAGCCCCATGACTAGCGGGCTGTCGAATGAGCAGTTCTTC	CASSPMTSGLSNEQFF
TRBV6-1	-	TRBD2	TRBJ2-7	TGTGCCAGCACTGCCTCCACCTGGCGGGAGGTTTACGAGCAGTACTTC	CASTASTWREVYEQYF
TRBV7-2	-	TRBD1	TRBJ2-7	TGTGCCAGCAGCTTACGGGATAGACAGGGCGAGCAGTACTTC	CASSLRDRQGEQYF
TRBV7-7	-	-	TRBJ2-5	TGTGCTAGCAGCTTAGGGTTTAGCAGAATCCAAGAGACCCAGTACTTC	CASSLGFSRIQETQYF
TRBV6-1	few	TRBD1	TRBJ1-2	TGTGCCAGCAGGGGCGGACAGGGGGCTAGGTATGGCTACACCTTC	CASRGGQGARYGYTF
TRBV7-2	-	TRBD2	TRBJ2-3	TGTGCCAGCAGCTTTTCCGGGCTAGCGGGGGGGGATACGCAGTATTTT	CASSFSGLAGGDTQYF
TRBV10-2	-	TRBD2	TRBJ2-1	TGCGCCAGCAGCTCTAGCGGTGACAATGAGCAGTTCTTC	CASSSSGDNEQFF
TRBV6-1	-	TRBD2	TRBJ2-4	TGTGCCAGCAGCCCAGCGGGGGGAGGGGGTGGGGCCAAAGACATTCAGTACTTC	CASSPAGGGGGAKDIQYF
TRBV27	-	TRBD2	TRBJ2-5	TGTGCCAGCAGTTTAGTTAGCGGGGGCCTCCAGGAGCAGTACTTC	CASSLVSGGLQEQYF
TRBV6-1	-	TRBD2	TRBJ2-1	TGTGCCAGTAGCGGGTTTTACAATGAGCAGTTCTTC	CASSGFYNEQFF
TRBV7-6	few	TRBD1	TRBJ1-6	TGTGCCAGCAGCTTGGCGAGCGGACAGGGAATACATAATTCACCCCTCCACTTT	CASSLASGQGIHNSPLHF
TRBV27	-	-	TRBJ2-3	TGTGCCAGGGGGCTGGCAGGCAAAGACACGCAGTACTTT	CARGLAGKDTQYF
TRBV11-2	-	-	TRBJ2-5	TGTGCCAGCAGCTTTGGGGAAGAGACCCAGTACTTC	CASSFGEETQYF
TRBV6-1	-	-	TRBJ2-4	TGTGCCAGCAGCCCAGCCCGGGGAGCCCGTGGGTCCAAAAACATTCAGTACTTC	CASSPARGARGSKNIQYF
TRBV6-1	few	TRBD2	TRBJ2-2	TGTGCCAGCAAGACTAGCCGGAGGAACGCCGGGGAGCTGTTTTTT	CASKTSRRNAGELFF
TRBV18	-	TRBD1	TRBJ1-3	TGTGCCAGCTCACCATACCTCGACAGGGGACGAAACACCATATATTTT	CASSPYLDRGRNTIYF
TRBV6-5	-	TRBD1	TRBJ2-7	TGTGCCAGCAGTTACCGTCCGGGACAGTCCTACGAGCAGTACTTC	CASSYRPGQSYEQYF
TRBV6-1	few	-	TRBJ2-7	TGTGCCAGCAGTGAAGGACCGGGAATCTACGAGCAGTACTTC	CASSEGPGIYEQYF
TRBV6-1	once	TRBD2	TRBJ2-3	TGTGCCAGCAGTGAATGGGGTAGCGGGAGAAACACAGATACGCAGTATTTT	CASSEWGSGRNTDTQYF